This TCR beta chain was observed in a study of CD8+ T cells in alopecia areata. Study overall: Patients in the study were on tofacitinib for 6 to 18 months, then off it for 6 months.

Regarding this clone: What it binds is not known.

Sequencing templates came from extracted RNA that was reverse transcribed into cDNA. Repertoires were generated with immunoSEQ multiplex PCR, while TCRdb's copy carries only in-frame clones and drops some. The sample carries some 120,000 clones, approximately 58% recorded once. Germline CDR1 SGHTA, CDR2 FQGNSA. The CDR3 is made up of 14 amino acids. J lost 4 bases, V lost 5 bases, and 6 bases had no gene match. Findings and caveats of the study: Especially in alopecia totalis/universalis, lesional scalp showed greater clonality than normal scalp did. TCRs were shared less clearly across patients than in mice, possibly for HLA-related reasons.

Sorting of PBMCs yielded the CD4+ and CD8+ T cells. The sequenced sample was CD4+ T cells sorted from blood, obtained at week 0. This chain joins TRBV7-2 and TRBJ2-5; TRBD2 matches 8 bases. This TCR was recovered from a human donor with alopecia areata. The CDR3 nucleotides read TGTGCCAGCAGCCCCGCCCGGGGGGGAGAGACCCAGTACTTC. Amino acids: CASSPARGGETQYF.